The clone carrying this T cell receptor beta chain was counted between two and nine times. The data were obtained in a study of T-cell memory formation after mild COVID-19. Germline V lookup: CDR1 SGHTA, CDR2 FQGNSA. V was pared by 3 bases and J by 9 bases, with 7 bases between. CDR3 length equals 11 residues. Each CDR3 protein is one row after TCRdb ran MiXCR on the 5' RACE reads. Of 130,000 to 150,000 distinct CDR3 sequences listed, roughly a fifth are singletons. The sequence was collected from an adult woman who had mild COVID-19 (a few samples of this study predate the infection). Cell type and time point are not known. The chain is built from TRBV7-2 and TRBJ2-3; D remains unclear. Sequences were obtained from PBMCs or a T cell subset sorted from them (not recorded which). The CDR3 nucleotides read TGTGCCAGCAGCTTTTCGGTGACGCAGTATTTT. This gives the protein CASSFSVTQYF.